The sequence of this T cell receptor beta chain was determined in a study of CD8 T cells in ankylosing spondylitis. Study-wide results and limits: Roughly eight highly homologous variants made up a TCR beta motif that seemed to typify ankylosing spondylitis blood. A number of the motif variants had already been described in reactive arthritis synovial fluid and blood. Disease-associated clones were reportedly significantly overrepresented in matched ankylosing spondylitis synovial fluid.

Deletions cut 1 base from V and 2 bases from J, with 12 bases between. The CDR3 spans 16 residues. Germline V lookup: CDR1 LNHNV, CDR2 YYDKDF (reference sequence). Quantitative 5'-RACE was performed with molecular barcodes, and it yielded the TCR beta libraries. In TCRdb, the 5' RACE reads were re-called with MiXCR into one record per CDR3 protein. The data hold hundreds of thousands of distinct CDR3 sequences, with around 18% observed a single time. This clonotype was found many times. The target antigen is unknown. The sample comprised blood, either unsorted or a sorted T cell fraction (not recorded which). This sequence originates from a male donor with ankylosing spondylitis or in good health (not recorded which). This rearrangement joins TRBV15 to TRBJ1-5, with TRBD1 as a possible D gene (5 bases). The CDR3 nucleotides read TGTGCCACCAGCAGAGGAGGGGAAATAGGCAATCAGCCCCAGCATTTT. This translates into CATSRGGEIGNQPQHF.